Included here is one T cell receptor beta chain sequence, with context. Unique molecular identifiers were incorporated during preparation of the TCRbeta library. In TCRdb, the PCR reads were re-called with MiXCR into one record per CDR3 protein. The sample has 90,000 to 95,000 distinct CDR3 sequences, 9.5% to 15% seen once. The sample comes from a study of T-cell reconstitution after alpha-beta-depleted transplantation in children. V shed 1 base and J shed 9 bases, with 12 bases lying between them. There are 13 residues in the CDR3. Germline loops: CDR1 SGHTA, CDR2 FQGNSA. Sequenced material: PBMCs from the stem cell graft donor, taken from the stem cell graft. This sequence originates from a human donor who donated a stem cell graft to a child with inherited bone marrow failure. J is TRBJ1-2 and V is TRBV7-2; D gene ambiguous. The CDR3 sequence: CASSLGGIRRYTF. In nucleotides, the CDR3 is TGTGCCAGCAGCTTAGGGGGAATCCGTCGCTACACCTTC.